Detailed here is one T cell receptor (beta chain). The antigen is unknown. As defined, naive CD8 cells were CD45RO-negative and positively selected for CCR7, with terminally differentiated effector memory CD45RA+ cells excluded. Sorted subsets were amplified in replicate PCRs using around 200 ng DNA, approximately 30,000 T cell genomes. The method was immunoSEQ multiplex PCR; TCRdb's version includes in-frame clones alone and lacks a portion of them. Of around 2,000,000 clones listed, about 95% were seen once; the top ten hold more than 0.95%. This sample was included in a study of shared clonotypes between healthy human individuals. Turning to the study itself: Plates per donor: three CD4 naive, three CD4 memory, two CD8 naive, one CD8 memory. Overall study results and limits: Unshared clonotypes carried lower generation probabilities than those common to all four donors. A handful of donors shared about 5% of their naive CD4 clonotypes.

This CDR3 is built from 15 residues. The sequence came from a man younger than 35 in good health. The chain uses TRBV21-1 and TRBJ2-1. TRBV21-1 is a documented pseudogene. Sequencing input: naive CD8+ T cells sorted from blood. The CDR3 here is CASSCRDAGSSEQFF. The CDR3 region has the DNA TGTGCCAGCAGCTGCCGGGACGCAGGCTCTTCGGAGCAGTTCTTC.